Listed below are T cell receptor beta chains from one sample, sequenced in a study of post-analysis software for immune sequencing data. TCRdb reanalysed the PCR reads using MiXCR and keeps one entry per CDR3 protein. This table has roughly 870,000 distinct CDR3 sequences, roughly half appearing once. The sample was blood. The source is a girl aged 5-17 years with multiple sclerosis. CDR3s include the opening cysteine and the closing phenylalanine or tryptophan. The order of the fields is J gene, V gene, clone size, D gene, CDR3 protein, CDR3 DNA. D genes are given only for firm matches. Expanded clones get a size class; other rows say once, few or many, or leave the size out.

TRBJ2-7 TRBV20-1 few . CSATNLRGSFVYEQYF TGCAGTGCTACCAACCTCAGGGGAAGTTTTGTGTACGAGCAGTACTTC
TRBJ2-1 TRBV7-9 . . CASSWDNEQFF TGTGCCAGCAGCTGGGACAATGAGCAGTTCTTC
TRBJ2-7 TRBV20-1 . TRBD2 CSASIPSGSRGRFEQYF TGCAGTGCTAGTATTCCTAGCGGGAGTCGCGGGAGATTCGAGCAGTACTTC
TRBJ2-7 TRBV30 few TRBD1 CAWSAGTGDEQYF TGTGCCTGGAGTGCCGGGACAGGGGACGAGCAGTACTTC
TRBJ2-5 TRBV10-2 . TRBD1 CASSERQGARRLETQYF TGCGCCAGCAGTGAGAGACAGGGGGCGCGAAGGTTGGAGACCCAGTACTTC
TRBJ2-5 TRBV12-3/TRBV12-4 many . CASSKQETQYF TGTGCCAGCAGTAAACAAGAGACCCAGTACTTC
TRBJ1-1 TRBV12-3/TRBV12-4 few . CASRHTFGLMNTEAFF TGTGCCAGCAGACATACCTTCGGACTGATGAACACTGAAGCTTTCTTT
TRBJ2-7 TRBV5-4 . . CASSSAQGYEQYF TGTGCCAGCAGCTCGGCGCAGGGATACGAGCAGTACTTC
TRBJ2-4 TRBV20-1 . TRBD1 CSVTSSRGRNIQYF TGCAGTGTCACGAGTTCCAGGGGGAGAAACATTCAGTACTTC
TRBJ1-5 TRBV12-3/TRBV12-4 few . CATRIGGNQPQHF TGTGCCACCCGGATCGGGGGCAATCAGCCCCAGCATTTT